The T cell receptor beta chain under discussion was sequenced for a study of vaccination effects on CD4 cells after COVID-19. Sequenced by immunoSEQ multiplex PCR; TCRdb stores in-frame clones only, minus some. The table records under 55,000 clones, approximately 70% of them present only once. Pools of viral peptides were used by the ViraFEST assay to expand antigen-specific CD4+ T cells ahead of sequencing. Once cultured for approximately eleven days, the cells underwent separation to obtain CD4+ T cells. By PCR, the person was confirmed to have had SARS-CoV-2 infection between March and December 2020. This CDR3 contains 16 residues. J gave up 2 bases and V 2 bases, and 3 bases lay outside the gene matches. Germline V CDR1 and CDR2: KGHSH, LQKENI. This clone was seen a few times. Its antigen remains unknown. Additional DNA sequences in this sample encode the identical CDR3.

The clonotype originates from a human donor who had a prior SARS-CoV-2 infection. This chain links TRBV18 with TRBJ1-3, with 10 positions matching TRBD1. Here the sequenced sample was CD4+ T cells from PBMCs cultured with a peptide pool, taken before COVID-19 vaccination. CDR3 bases: TGTGCCAGCTCACCAAGTGGGACAGGGGCTGGAAACACCATATATTTT. This gives the protein CASSPSGTGAGNTIYF.